The following is a T cell receptor (beta chain) sequence with its context. Losses at the gene ends were 0 bases for V and 6 bases for J; bases not matched to a gene: 8. From germline, CDR1 is SGDLS and CDR2 YYNGEE. This CDR3 region has 16 residues. These data are taken from a study of CD8 T cells in Susac syndrome. A quantity of about 0.45 to 1 ug RNA underwent reverse transcription using random hexamers. TCR beta CDR3 was amplified by immunoSEQ multiplex PCR. This amplification extended across 54 Vbeta and 13 Jbeta segments. TCRdb independently ran MiXCR on the immunoSEQ multiplex PCR reads; one entry per CDR3 protein. The sample lists 250,000 to 350,000 distinct CDR3 sequences; around 90% were seen once. TCR beta from blood CD8+ and CD4+ T cells was sequenced. The patients who served as multiple sclerosis controls were treatment-naive and had stable or active relapsing-remitting disease that fulfilled the revised McDonald criteria. Negative isolation yielded the CD8+ and CD4+ T cells, while FACS enriched the TEMRA cells.

The material sequenced was CD4+ T cells from PBMCs. This chain joins TRBV9 and TRBJ2-1; 8 bases are shared with TRBD2. The clonotype comes from a human donor with multiple sclerosis. CDR3 DNA sequence: TGTGCCAGCAGCGTAGGGAGCGGGGGATTTCGCAATGAGCAGTTCTTC. Its protein is CASSVGSGGFRNEQFF.